The clone carrying this T cell receptor beta chain was counted a few times. Its matching antigen is unknown. Barcoded TCR alpha and TCR beta cDNA libraries with UMIs came from 5'RACE using constant-segment primers. One entry per CDR3 protein results from TCRdb running MiXCR on the 5' RACE reads. This sample carries over 120,000 distinct CDR3 sequences, roughly a fifth of them seen once, and the ten largest clones take about 2.1%. This CDR3 contains 15 residues. Germline CDR1 reads SGHRS; CDR2 reads YFSETQ. V lost 4 bases and J 2 bases, leaving 12 bases between the germline ends. This sample was taken from a study of T-cell memory formation after mild COVID-19. Study-wide background: There were largely donor-specific TCR clusters.

Study results and caveats: The finding that pre-infection memory included some responding clones suggested that cross-reactive memory joined. Among clones peaking at day 37 in the second wave, SARS-CoV-2 specificity remained unconfirmed.

Sequencing was performed on PBMCs or a T cell subset sorted from them (not recorded which). The TCR comes from an adult woman who had mild COVID-19 (a few samples of this study predate the infection). Cell type and time point are not known. The chain employs TRBV5-1 and TRBJ2-2; D gene unclear. The DNA for the CDR3 is TGCGCCAGCAGCCCCGGTATAGGCAACACCGGGGAGCTGTTTTTT. Translated, it gives CASSPGIGNTGELFF.